Listed here are 16 T cell receptor beta chains from one sample, sequenced in a study of T cells in Graves' hyperthyroidism and ophthalmopathy (dated by TCRdb to between 2018 and 2020). Library preparation employed multiplex PCR. For sequencing, an Illumina HiSeq 2000 was employed. TCR beta CDR3 regions were amplified from RNA transcripts. For the first round of RT-PCR on the TCR CDR3, the HTBI primer set was used together with the Qiagen OneStep RT-PCR kit. Using fastp at Q25 and MiXCR, TCRdb reprocessed the public reads and kept productive beta chains. Rows with a matching CDR3 protein are joined into one entry that keeps the most common DNA and genes. The table for this sample lists fewer than 700,000 distinct CDR3 sequences; around 15% of them were counted only once. The ten largest clones add up to around 4% of the sample. The sample comprised blood. Every receptor here comes from a woman under 40 with Graves' hyperthyroidism.

This clonotype was detected only a few times. The chain recombines TRBV29-1 with TRBJ1-1, with TRBD1 as a possible D gene (6 bases). In germline, CDR1 is SQVTM, CDR2 ANQGSEA. The CDR3 spans 12 residues. The germline V and J ends were trimmed by 1 base and 6 bases, with 9 bases remaining between them. The CDR3 bases are TGCAGCGTTGAAGGCGAGGGGGCTGAAGCTTTCTTT. Translation gives CSVEGEGAEAFF.

This clonotype showed up just a few times. The V call is TRBV4-3, the J call TRBJ2-1; a weak D match, TRBD2 (5 bases). V was pared by 0 bases and J by 6 bases, with 12 bases between. CDR1 is LGHNA and CDR2 is YSLEER in the germline V gene. This CDR3 contains 15 residues. In DNA, the CDR3 is TGCGCCAGCAGCCAAGATAGGCTTGCGGGCAATGAGCAGTTCTTC. Amino acid sequence: CASSQDRLAGNEQFF.

This chain links TRBV29-1 with TRBJ1-1; TRBD1 might be the D (6 bases). The CDR3 has 13 amino acids. Between the trimmed V and J ends, which lost 7 bases and 1 base, there was a span of 13 bases. Germline CDR1 SQVTM, CDR2 ANQGSEA. The CDR3 DNA is TGCAGCGCATCGGGACACCAGAACACTGAAGCTTTCTTT. Residues: CSASGHQNTEAFF.

This clonotype came up a few times. J is TRBJ2-7 and V is TRBV5-1; maybe TRBD1 (6 bases). Germline CDR1 SGHRS, CDR2 YFSETQ. The length of the CDR3 is 16 residues. Trimming took off 1 base at V and 2 bases at J, with 16 bases between the two ends. The CDR3 nucleotides are TGCGCCAGCAGCTTGATGGCACAGGGAAATCCCTACGAGCAGTACTTC. Translation: CASSLMAQGNPYEQYF.

This clonotype was counted only a few times. The gene calls are TRBV28 and TRBJ2-5; 10 bases match TRBD1. Germline V gene sequence: CDR1 MDHEN, CDR2 SYDVKM. The ends lost 6 bases at V and 4 bases at J; junction bases unmatched: 8. This CDR3 has 15 residues. CDR3 in DNA: TGTGCCAGCAGCAAGGTGCGGGACAGGGGAGAGACCCAGTACTTC. Protein sequence: CASSKVRDRGETQYF.

The chain employs TRBV30 and TRBJ2-5; no clear D. This CDR3 region has 13 residues. The germline V gene has CDR1 GTSNPN and CDR2 SVGIG (reference sequence). V gave up 0 bases and J gave up 4 bases, with 9 bases separating them. In nucleotides, the CDR3 is TGTGCCTGGAGTGTGGGGTACCGAGAGACCCAGTACTTC. The encoded protein is CAWSVGYRETQYF.

The chain joins TRBV29-1 to TRBJ2-7, with 10 bases matching TRBD2. The CDR3 consists of 14 residues. Germline-derived CDR1 and CDR2 are SQVTM and ANQGSEA. J lost 0 bases, V lost 1 base, and 0 bases had no gene match. CDR3 coding DNA: TGCAGCGTTGAAGGACTAGCGGGCTCCTACGAGCAGTACTTC. Amino acid sequence: CSVEGLAGSYEQYF.

Ten or more counts support this clonotype. The rearrangement joins TRBV7-3 to TRBJ2-3; 7 bases agree with TRBD1. Per germline, CDR1 SGHTA and CDR2 FQGTGA. V lost 1 base, J lost 3 bases, and 7 bases stayed unmatched. The CDR3 runs to 16 residues. The CDR3 loop reads CASSLRGRGLTDTQYF. CDR3 coding DNA: TGTGCCAGCAGCTTAAGGGGCAGGGGGTTAACAGATACGCAGTATTTT.

The rearrangement links TRBV20-1 to TRBJ1-5; D is unclear. There are 13 residues in the CDR3. Trimming pared 6 bases from V and 4 bases from J, leaving 13 bases between. Per germline, CDR1 DFQATT and CDR2 SNEGSKA (reference sequence). This chain's CDR3 is CSARRAPNQPQHF. The CDR3 DNA reads TGCAGTGCCCGGCGGGCACCGAATCAGCCCCAGCATTTT.

The V call is TRBV9, the J call TRBJ2-2; TRBD1 matches at 7 bases. Germline trimming cut 4 bases from V and 5 bases from J; bases unmatched to any gene: 20. This CDR3 spans 19 amino acids. CDR1 SGDLS and CDR2 YYNGEE come from the germline V gene. CDR3 sequence (DNA): TGTGCCAGCAGCTCAGAGGATCCCCTTAAAGGGGGCGCTACCGGGGAGCTGTTTTTT. Residues: CASSSEDPLKGGATGELFF.

There are a few counts of this clonotype. For the CDR3, the DNA is TGTGCCAGCACCATTCACGGGACAGGGAAAAACATTCAGTACTTC. Its protein product is CASTIHGTGKNIQYF. J is TRBJ2-4 and V is TRBV12-3 or TRBV12-4, with 9 bases fitting TRBD1. Trimming removed 7 bases from V and 4 bases from J; junction bases left unmatched: 8. This CDR3 is built from 15 residues.

This clonotype appeared many times. The V and J genes are TRBV10-1 and TRBJ2-7; 10 bases are shared with TRBD1. The trim removed 0 bases at V and 3 bases at J, leaving 2 bases unmatched. Germline CDR1 reads WNHNN; CDR2 reads SYGVQD (reference sequence). The CDR3 is made up of 15 amino acids. The CDR3 bases are TGCGCCAGCAGTGAGTCGGGACAGGGGTTCTACGAGCAGTACTTC. Translation: CASSESGQGFYEQYF.

V usage is TRBV19 and J usage is TRBJ2-2, with D uncertain. Trimming took off 7 bases at V and 3 bases at J, with 9 bases between the two ends. Germline CDR1 reads LNHDA; CDR2 reads SQIVND (reference sequence). The CDR3 runs 13 residues. The chain's CDR3 is CASNRADTGELFF. The CDR3 coding sequence is TGTGCCAGTAATCGGGCGGACACCGGGGAGCTGTTTTTT.

The CDR3 DNA is TGTGCCAGCAGTTTCGTAGACAGGTCTCAGGGCTACACCTTC. It translates to CASSFVDRSQGYTF. The chain combines TRBV12-3 or TRBV12-4 with TRBJ1-2; D is perhaps TRBD1 (6 bases). This CDR3 is built from 14 residues. The V gene lost 3 bases and the J gene lost 8 bases, with 16 bases spanning the gap.

This clonotype has a count of ten or more. The chain joins TRBV30 to TRBJ2-7, with D possibly matching TRBD2 (6 bases). This CDR3 contains 12 residues. Trimming pared 2 bases from V and 9 bases from J, leaving 14 bases between. Germline V gene data show CDR1 as GTSNPN and CDR2 as SVGIG (reference sequence). CDR3 residues: CAWSSGVLGQYF. CDR3 nucleotides: TGTGCCTGGAGTTCGGGAGTTTTGGGGCAGTACTTC.

Ten or more counts support this clonotype. The chain uses TRBV28 and TRBJ2-7; TRBD1 is a possible D gene (5 bases). CDR3 length: 15 residues. Trimming cost V 9 bases and J 4 bases, with 22 bases left between them. Germline loops: CDR1 MDHEN, CDR2 SYDVKM. The DNA of the CDR3 is TGTGCCAGTAGGGGTGGCCCCCTAGAACTGTACGAGCAGTACTTC. Amino acid sequence: CASRGGPLELYEQYF.